The next 24 T cell receptor beta chains were all read from a single sample in a study of tumor and adjacent non-tumor tissue in lung cancer. The template was RNA from unsorted bulk tissue. The normal lung tissue was taken more than 3 cm from the tumor edge. Three rounds of nested PCR, following a modified ARM-PCR protocol, produced the TCRbeta library. TCRdb fed the multiplex PCR reads into MiXCR, producing one record per CDR3 protein. The profile shows 48,000 or so distinct CDR3 sequences, 64% of them singletons. Input material: distant non-tumor lung tissue. The receptors stem from a woman between 65 and 79 years old with non-small cell lung cancer.

In this sample, this clonotype turned up many times. The rearrangement links TRBV5-6 to TRBJ1-6; D is perhaps TRBD1 (6 bases). The CDR3 contains 17 residues. Between the trimmed V and J ends, which lost 3 bases and 4 bases, there was a span of 17 bases. Per germline, CDR1 SGHDT and CDR2 YYEEEE. CDR3 DNA: TGTGCCAGCAGCTGGACCTCCGGGACAAATTATAATTCACCCCTCCACTTT. Encoded protein: CASSWTSGTNYNSPLHF. Supplemented by reference TRBV5-6 and TRBJ1-6, the full variable domain reads DAGVTQSPTHLIKTRGQQVTLRCSPKSGHDTVSWYQQALGQGPQFIFQYYEEEERQRGNFPDRFSGHQFPNYSSELNVNALLLGDSALYLCASSWTSGTNYNSPLHFGNGTRLTVT.

Comments on this clonotype: Lacking the conserved final phenylalanine or tryptophan, this CDR3 likely reflects a read error. This chain uses TRBV11-1 with TRBJ1-2; D ambiguous. Trimming took 9 bases from V and 4 from J, leaving 18 bases between them. Germline assignment: CDR1 SGHAT and CDR2 FQDESV (reference sequence). This CDR3 has 14 amino acids. The CDR3 sequence is CARSHSGVSYGYTS. Here the CDR3 DNA reads TGTGCCAGGAGTCATTCGGGAGTTAGCTATGGCTACACCTCC.

The rearrangement joins TRBV11-2 to TRBJ2-7, with D possibly being TRBD2 (5 bases). Germline values: CDR1 SGHAT, CDR2 FQNNGV. The CDR3 totals 13 residues. The V end was cut by 3 bases, the J end by 7 bases, with 13 bases between. CDR3 sequence (DNA): TGTGCCAGCAGCTTTAGAGGGAGCAAGGAGCAGTACTTC. Amino acids: CASSFRGSKEQYF.

The chain carries TRBV28 and TRBJ1-2, with no clear D. Germline assignment: CDR1 MDHEN and CDR2 SYDVKM. The V end lost 6 bases, the J end lost 14 bases, and 22 bases lay between the germline ends. The CDR3 has 13 amino acids. The CDR3 bases are TGTGCCAGCAGAAAACCCAGAAACTATGACTATACCTTC. Amino acids: CASRKPRNYDYTF.

The chain links TRBV6-1 to TRBJ1-2; D is unclear. CDR1 is MNHNS, CDR2 SASEGT, per germline. V was cut by 2 bases and J by 10 bases, with 14 bases left in between. The CDR3 contains 13 residues. CDR3 coding DNA: TGTGCCAGCAGTGAAAACGCTAACTACGACTACACCTTC. Protein sequence: CASSENANYDYTF.

Points on this clonotype: A much larger clone differs from this one at a single base, so this may be a read error. The V gene is TRBV11-2, the J gene TRBJ2-7; 9 bases fit TRBD1. The germline V gene encodes CDR1 SGHAT and CDR2 FQNNGV. This CDR3 is 13 amino acids long. The CDR3 DNA sequence: TGTGCCAGCAGCCCGCGGACAGGGGCCGAGCGGTACTTC. Protein: CASSPRTGAERYF.

In regard to this clonotype: The junction and the germline gene differ at one end; a read error may be behind it. In DNA, the CDR3 is TGTGCCAACAGTGAAGTGCAGGGGGCTTCTAGAAACACCATATATTTT. This sequence encodes CANSEVQGASRNTIYF. The chain uses TRBV6-1 and TRBJ1-3, with 8 bases aligning to TRBD1. Germline lookup yields CDR1 MNHNS and CDR2 SASEGT. The CDR3 spans 16 residues.

Comments on this clonotype: Relative to the germline gene, one junction end is altered; a read error may explain this. The V gene is TRBV11-1, the J gene TRBJ1-3, with 8 positions matching TRBD1. The CDR3 contains 16 residues. Germline CDR1 SGHAT, CDR2 FQDESV (reference sequence). The CDR3 DNA follows: TGTGCCGGCAGCCTATGGACAGGGCGATCTGGAATCACCATATATTTT. It codes for CAGSLWTGRSGITIYF.

This clonotype was found a few times. A junction end diverges from the germline sequence, so it may reflect a read error. Here the CDR3 reads CASRLGTSYSPLHF. DNA for the CDR3: TGCGCCAGCAGATTGGGGACGAGTTATTCACCCCTCCACTTT. The V gene is TRBV5-1, the J gene TRBJ1-6, with D perhaps matching TRBD1 (5 bases). The CDR3 totals 14 residues. Germline V gene lookup returns CDR1 SGHRS and CDR2 YFSETQ.

As for this clonotype: One end of the junction fails to match germline, which may point to a read error. The chain recombines TRBV28 with TRBJ2-3; D perhaps matches TRBD1 (5 bases). Germline V gene data show CDR1 as MDHEN and CDR2 as SYDVKM. The CDR3 contains 14 residues. The CDR3 protein is CASTPRTNTGTQYF. The CDR3 bases are TGTGCCAGTACTCCCCGGACCAACACAGGTACGCAGTATTTT. The whole variable domain, filled in from reference TRBV28 and TRBJ2-3, reads DVKVTQSSRYLVKRTGEKVFLECVQDMDHENMFWYRQDPGLGLRLIYFSYDVKMKEKGDIPEGYSVSREKKERFSLILESASTNQTSMYLCASTPRTNTGTQYFGPGTRLTVL.

The V and J genes are TRBV29-1 and TRBJ2-1; weak D call: TRBD1 (5 bases). Deletions cut 6 bases from V and 9 bases from J, with 18 bases between. Germline V gene lookup returns CDR1 SQVTM and CDR2 ANQGSEA. The CDR3 runs to 13 residues. As DNA, the CDR3 is TGCAGCGTACAACGGCAGGGTATAAGTGAGCAGTTCTTC. This encodes CSVQRQGISEQFF.

The chain couples TRBV6-2 or TRBV6-3 to TRBJ2-5; possible D gene TRBD2, 6 bases. This CDR3 is 16 amino acids long. Germline CDR1 reads MNHEY; CDR2 reads SVGEGT. CDR3 DNA: TGTATCAGCTTCACTCCTTCGGACTACATCCAAGAGACCCAGTACTTC. Translation: CISFTPSDYIQETQYF.

Comment on this clonotype: It may be a read error: a sequence one base away is much more abundant. The V gene is TRBV21-1, the J gene TRBJ2-1; the listed D gene, TRBD1, was not tested against the DNA. TRBV21-1 is labeled a pseudogene. The CDR3 spans 16 residues. The CDR3 coding sequence is TGTGCCAGCAGCCGAAGGGACGGGGGGCCCGGCAATGAGCAGTTCTTC. Protein: CASSRRDGGPGNEQFF.

This clonotype was detected ten times or more. This chain uses TRBV29-1 with TRBJ2-7; D is undetermined. V was pared by 1 base and J by 2 bases, with 12 bases between. The germline gives CDR1 SQVTM, CDR2 ANQGSEA. The CDR3 runs to 14 residues. Here the CDR3 reads CSVEGWAGTYEQYF. In DNA form, the CDR3 reads TGCAGCGTTGAAGGGTGGGCAGGAACCTACGAGCAGTACTTC.

Worth noting for this clonotype: Since a much larger clone is just one base distant, this may be a read error. The rearrangement links TRBV20-1 to TRBJ2-5; a weak D match, TRBD2 (6 bases). The CDR3 has 15 amino acids. The germline V gene has CDR1 DFQATT and CDR2 SNEGSKA (reference sequence). The DNA of the CDR3 is TGCAGTACTAGGGGAACGGGAGAAGTCTGGGAGACCCAGTACTTC. Its translation is CSTRGTGEVWETQYF.

This chain joins TRBV10-3 and TRBJ1-2; the D gene is possibly TRBD1 (5 bases). Per germline, CDR1 ENHRY and CDR2 SYGVKD. V lost 7 bases and J lost 3, with 12 bases in between. This CDR3 has 13 amino acids. The CDR3 region is CAINPGPDYGYTF. CDR3 nucleotide sequence: TGTGCCATCAATCCGGGACCGGACTATGGCTACACCTTC.

As concerns this clonotype: Possible read error: a much larger clone is one base away. The chain recombines TRBV20-1 with TRBJ2-1; no clear D. The germline V gene encodes CDR1 DFQATT and CDR2 SNEGSKA (reference sequence). This CDR3 is built from 14 residues. The CDR3, as DNA: TGCCGTGCAAACTCCGGGCATAGAGTCGATGAGCAGTTCTTC. Translation: CRANSGHRVDEQFF.

Concerning this clonotype: At one boundary the junction diverges from the germline segment, which might be a read error. This sequence joins TRBV29-1 and TRBJ1-5, with D possibly being TRBD1 (5 bases). CDR1 and CDR2 from the germline V gene are SQVTM and ANQGSEA. The length of the CDR3 is 12 residues. CDR3 protein: CGVGGMDQSQHF. DNA for the CDR3: TGCGGCGTTGGGGGGATGGATCAGTCCCAACATTTT. Using reference TRBV29-1 and TRBJ1-5 for the parts outside the CDR3, the full variable domain is SAVISQKPSRDICQRGTSLTIQCQVDSQVTMMFWYRQQPGQSLTLIATANQGSEATYESGFVIDKFPISRPNLTFSTLTVSNMSPEDSSIYLCGVGGMDQSQHFGDGTRLSIL.

V usage is TRBV29-1 and J usage is TRBJ1-1; D is ambiguous. Germline CDR1 is SQVTM and CDR2 is ANQGSEA. The CDR3 contains 15 residues. Deletions cut 0 bases from V and 1 base from J, with 12 bases between. CDR3 coding DNA: TGCAGCGTTGAAGATGGTGGGAGATGGAACACTGAAGCTTTCTTT. Encoded protein: CSVEDGGRWNTEAFF.

DNA of the CDR3: TGCGGCACTCAAGAAGACAGTCTTTCTGCCGGGGAGCTGTTTTTT. This gives the protein CGTQEDSLSAGELFF. The chain is built from TRBV29-1 and TRBJ2-2; perhaps TRBD1 as D (5 bases). The CDR3 runs to 15 residues. Germline lookup yields CDR1 SQVTM and CDR2 ANQGSEA.

This clonotype was counted once. An end of the junction differs from the germline gene, which may be a read error. Written as DNA, the CDR3 is TGTGCCGGCAGCTCATCCGGTCAGCCCAAGCATTTT. Its translation is CAGSSSGQPKHF. The rearrangement uses TRBV6-6 and TRBJ1-5; no reliable D call. Germline V gene lookup returns CDR1 MNHNY and CDR2 SVGAGI (reference sequence). The CDR3 totals 12 residues.

CDR3 residues: CASSSSGSRLSYTF. CDR3 DNA: TGCGCCAGCAGCTCGTCAGGGTCCCGCCTAAGCTACACCTTC. The V and J genes are TRBV5-1 and TRBJ1-2, with a tentative D call TRBD1 (5 bases). V was cut by 3 bases and J by 9 bases, with 18 bases left in between. From germline, CDR1 is SGHRS and CDR2 YFSETQ. There are 14 residues in the CDR3.

On this clonotype: The junction differs from germline at one of its ends, possibly a read error. The chain joins TRBV29-1 to TRBJ2-1; D gene ambiguous. This CDR3 comprises 12 residues. Per germline, CDR1 SQVTM and CDR2 ANQGSEA. As DNA, the CDR3 is TGCAGTGTTGATCCAGCAAGCAATGATCAGTTCTTC. As protein: CSVDPASNDQFF.

A note on this clonotype: A junction end diverges from the germline sequence, so it may reflect a read error. The chain is built from TRBV6-5 and TRBJ2-7; no clear D gene. CDR1 and CDR2 (germline): MNHEY, SVGAGI. The CDR3 is 15 residues long. The CDR3 is CASNYSGHQGHEQYF. In DNA form, the CDR3 reads TGTGCCAGCAATTACTCCGGGCACCAAGGCCACGAGCAGTACTTC.